This T cell receptor beta chain appears in the sequencing data of a study of blood T cell repertoires in COVID-19. Study details: Spain, Italy and the United States supplied samples that represented acute and convalescent COVID-19. Nucleic acid was either cDNA or gDNA, and it came from T cells, B-cell-depleted T cells, or PBMCs.

From germline, CDR1 is SNHLY and CDR2 FYNNEI. The CDR3 length is 15 residues. The trim removed 5 bases at V and 6 bases at J, leaving 7 bases unmatched. Authors' data handling: Using reference gene primer amplification, nucleated cell counts were estimated. Repertoires were generated with immunoSEQ multiplex PCR, while TCRdb's copy carries only in-frame clones and drops some. That table supplies the V and J calls and clone size; D and trimming were determined from the DNA. The sample has approximately 260,000 clones; approximately 86% are singletons. The specimen sequenced was peripheral blood. The TCR sequence derives from a man aged 18 to 29 with active or convalescent COVID-19. The chain joins TRBV2 to TRBJ2-4; TRBD1 agrees at 10 bases. The CDR3 protein is CASSPGQGEGNIQYF. DNA for the CDR3: TGTGCCAGCAGTCCAGGACAGGGGGAGGGAAACATTCAGTACTTC.